These 6 T cell receptor beta chains were sequenced from one sample in a study of cytomegalovirus exposure and HLA in healthy donors. Use of 60 Vbeta and 13 Jbeta primers characterized the PCR. The assay was immunoSEQ multiplex PCR, and TCRdb's table has in-frame clones only and misses some. The table has roughly 120,000 clones, 65% to 80% seen once. Sequences were obtained from PBMCs. These receptors came from an older woman in good health and CMV-seropositive.

The gene calls are TRBV19 and TRBJ2-5; no definite D call. Germline CDR1 reads LNHDA; CDR2 reads SQIVND (reference sequence). V shed 4 bases and J shed 10 bases, with 19 bases lying between them. This CDR3 comprises 14 residues. Written as DNA, the CDR3 is TGTGCCAGTAGTACAAGCAACCCCCGCGGCCTCCAGTACTTC. Translating it yields CASSTSNPRGLQYF.

The chain has TRBV4-3 and TRBJ2-7; D remains unclear. The CDR3 sequence is 14 residues long. CDR1 is LGHNA and CDR2 is YSLEER in the germline V gene. The ends were cut back, 1 base at V and 5 bases at J, with 12 bases in the middle. The CDR3 region is CASSQGLTGNEQYF. CDR3 DNA: TGCGCCAGCAGCCAAGGCCTCACGGGTAACGAGCAGTACTTC.

The chain links TRBV7-2 to TRBJ1-4, with a tentative D call TRBD1 (5 bases). V lost 2 bases, J lost 8 bases, and 15 bases lay in between. This CDR3 is 15 amino acids long. Germline V gene lookup returns CDR1 SGHTA and CDR2 FQGNSA. The CDR3 DNA reads as TGTGCCAGCAGCTTACAGAGCAGGGTCGAGGAAAAACTGTTTTTT. This gives the protein CASSLQSRVEEKLFF.

The chain links TRBV7-2 to TRBJ2-1, with 9 positions matching TRBD2. V was clipped by 5 bases and J by 4 bases; unmatched bases: 15. CDR1 is SGHTA and CDR2 is FQGNSA in the germline V gene. The CDR3 covers 18 residues. The CDR3 loop reads CASSPIRKREVPYNEQFF. CDR3 nucleotide sequence: TGTGCCAGCAGCCCGATAAGAAAGCGGGAGGTCCCTTACAATGAGCAGTTCTTC.

This chain's CDR3 is CAWSVGLAARGEQYF. CDR3 bases: TGTGCCTGGAGTGTAGGACTAGCAGCGAGGGGTGAGCAGTACTTC. The chain carries TRBV30 and TRBJ2-7, with 8 bases aligning to TRBD2. There are 15 residues in the CDR3. Germline trimming cut 0 bases from V and 7 bases from J; bases unmatched to any gene: 11. CDR1 is GTSNPN and CDR2 is SVGIG in the germline V gene (reference sequence).

This clone turned up a few times. The chain carries TRBV19 and TRBJ1-2; a possible D gene is TRBD1 (6 bases). The CDR3 contains 14 residues. CDR1 and CDR2 (germline): LNHDA, SQIVND (reference sequence). V was shortened by 9 bases and J by 8 bases, with 22 bases between the two germline ends. The DNA of the CDR3 is TGTGCCAGCACAGCCGGGACACAGGCGGGCGGCTACACCTTC. Its translation: CASTAGTQAGGYTF.